The clone carrying this T cell receptor (beta chain) was picked up a small number of times. The V gene's germline CDR1 is SGHRS and CDR2 YFSETQ. The trim removed 1 base at V and 1 base at J, leaving 2 bases unmatched. The CDR3 runs to 15 residues. TCRdb re-analysed the 5' RACE reads in MiXCR, keeping a single row per CDR3 protein. In the table there are 560,000 or so distinct CDR3 sequences, 17% of which are singletons. These data originate in a study of T-cell memory formation after mild COVID-19. Looking at the study overall: Across donors, TCR clusters were largely donor specific.

This clonotype was obtained from an adult woman who had mild COVID-19 (a few samples of this study predate the infection). Cell type and time point are not known. Sample: PBMCs or a T cell subset sorted from them (not recorded which). This chain joins TRBV5-1 and TRBJ1-1, with 9 nucleotides matching TRBD1. Here the CDR3 DNA reads TGCGCCAGCAGCTTGATACAGGGGGCGAACACTGAAGCTTTCTTT. Its protein is CASSLIQGANTEAFF.